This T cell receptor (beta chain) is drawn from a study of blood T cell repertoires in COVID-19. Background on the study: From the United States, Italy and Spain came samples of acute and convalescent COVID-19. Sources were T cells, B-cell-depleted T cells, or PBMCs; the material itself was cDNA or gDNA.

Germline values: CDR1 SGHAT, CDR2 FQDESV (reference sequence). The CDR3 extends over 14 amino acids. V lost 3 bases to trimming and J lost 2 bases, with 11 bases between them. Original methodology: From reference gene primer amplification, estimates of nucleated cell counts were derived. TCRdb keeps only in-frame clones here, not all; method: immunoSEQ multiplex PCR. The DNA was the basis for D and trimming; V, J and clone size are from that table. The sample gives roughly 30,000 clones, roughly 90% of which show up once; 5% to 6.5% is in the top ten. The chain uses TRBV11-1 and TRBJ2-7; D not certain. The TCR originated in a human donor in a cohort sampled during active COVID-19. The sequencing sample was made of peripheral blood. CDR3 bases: TGTGCCAGCAGCTTGCCGCGTTCCCCCTACGAGCAGTACTTC. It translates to CASSLPRSPYEQYF. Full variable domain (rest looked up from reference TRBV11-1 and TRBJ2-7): EAEVAQSPRYKITEKSQAVAFWCDPISGHATLYWYRQILGQGPELLVQFQDESVVDDSQLPKDRFSAERLKGVDSTLKIQPAELGDSAMYLCASSLPRSPYEQYFGPGTRLTVT.